The 11 T cell receptor beta chains presented below share a single source sample, sequenced in a study of graft-versus-host responses after intestinal transplantation. Their antigen targets remain unknown. The assay was immunoSEQ multiplex PCR, and TCRdb's table has in-frame clones only and misses some. The profile shows about 100,000 clones, 91% of them singletons. The input for sequencing was unstimulated CD4+ T cells sorted from spleen or lymph node cells, taken before transplant. These receptors originate from a human donor who was the organ donor for an intestinal transplant.

The chain joins TRBV6-5 to TRBJ1-5, with D possibly TRBD1 on 6 matching bases. Germline V lookup: CDR1 MNHEY, CDR2 SVGAGI. The length of the CDR3 is 13 residues. Trimming removed 6 bases from V and 4 bases from J, with 10 bases in between. The CDR3 sequence: CASRSQGNQPQHF. The CDR3 DNA follows: TGTGCCAGCAGGTCACAGGGAAATCAGCCCCAGCATTTT.

In this sample, this clone turned up once. This chain connects TRBV11-2 to TRBJ1-1; 9 bases align to TRBD1. The CDR3 sequence is 14 residues long. Germline V gene data show CDR1 as SGHAT and CDR2 as FQNNGV. Germline trimming cut 1 base from V and 3 bases from J; bases unmatched to any gene: 0. Here the CDR3 reads CASSLGDRDTEAFF. The DNA of the CDR3 is TGTGCCAGCAGCTTAGGGGACAGGGACACTGAAGCTTTCTTT.

This clone was found once. V and J are TRBV10-3 and TRBJ1-5, with a possible D match to TRBD1 (6 bases). The CDR3 totals 13 residues. Trimming pared 6 bases from V and 4 bases from J, leaving 10 bases between. The germline gives CDR1 ENHRY, CDR2 SYGVKD. The CDR3 DNA reads TGTGCCATCAGGGACGGACAGAATCAGCCCCAGCATTTT. This codes for CAIRDGQNQPQHF.

In nucleotides, the CDR3 is TGTGCCAGCAGCCTGCCTAGCGGGAGGGCCAGTGGGGAGCTGTTTTTT. This codes for CASSLPSGRASGELFF. V is TRBV6-6 and J is TRBJ2-2, with 12 positions matching TRBD2. The CDR3 is made up of 16 amino acids. V lost 6 bases and J lost 8; bases outside the gene matches: 10. Germline loops: CDR1 MNHNY, CDR2 SVGAGI (reference sequence).

The chain links TRBV4-2 to TRBJ2-2; TRBD2 matches 7 bases. Germline CDR1 is LGHNA and CDR2 is YNFKEQ. CDR3 length: 21 residues. The junction had 24 bases not matched to a gene; V was cut back by 4 bases and J by 4 bases. Here the CDR3 DNA reads TGTGCCAGCAGCCCCCTCCGTCGGGCAGATAAGACTAGCCTTTCCACCGGGGAGCTGTTTTTT. As protein: CASSPLRRADKTSLSTGELFF.

This clone was seen once. The chain has TRBV5-8 and TRBJ1-2; D gene uncertain. V lost 4 bases, J lost 6 bases, and 13 bases lay in between. This CDR3 spans 13 amino acids. The V gene's germline CDR1 is SGHTS and CDR2 YDEGEE. The CDR3 is CASSRQGWDGYTF. The CDR3 region has the DNA TGTGCCAGCAGCCGACAAGGTTGGGATGGCTACACCTTC.

The chain joins TRBV6-4 to TRBJ2-7, with 9 positions matching TRBD2. The CDR3 extends over 15 amino acids. Per germline, CDR1 MRHNA and CDR2 SNTAGT. Trimming took 0 bases from V and 5 from J; bases not matched to a gene: 5. CDR3 nucleotides: TGTGCCAGCAGTGACTCTAGCGGGGGCAAGAACGAGCAGTACTTC. Translating it yields CASSDSSGGKNEQYF.

CDR3 sequence: CASNDRSWNQPQHF. DNA for the CDR3: TGTGCCAGCAACGACAGGTCCTGGAATCAGCCCCAGCATTTT. V is TRBV6-1 and J is TRBJ1-5; D perhaps matches TRBD1 (6 bases). This CDR3 spans 14 amino acids. V lost 7 bases and J lost 4, with 14 bases in between. Germline V gene sequence: CDR1 MNHNS, CDR2 SASEGT.

The chain links TRBV7-9 to TRBJ2-1, with TRBD2 identical over 11 bases. The ends lost 6 bases at V and 7 bases at J; junction bases unmatched: 8. Germline V gives CDR1 SEHNR, CDR2 FQNEAQ (reference sequence). The CDR3 contains 15 residues. This chain's CDR3 is CASRQLAGELNEQFF. CDR3 sequence (DNA): TGTGCCAGCAGACAACTAGCGGGGGAACTAAATGAGCAGTTCTTC. Supplemented by reference TRBV7-9 and TRBJ2-1, the full variable domain reads DTGVSQNPRHKITKRGQNVTFRCDPISEHNRLYWYRQTLGQGPEFLTYFQNEAQLEKSRLLSDRFSAERPKGSFSTLEIQRTEQGDSAMYLCASRQLAGELNEQFFGPGTRLTVL.

This rearrangement joins TRBV15 to TRBJ1-5; D gene uncertain. Trimming shortened V by 0 bases and J by 10 bases, and 10 bases separated the two germline ends. CDR3 size: 13 residues. CDR1 is LNHNV and CDR2 is YYDKDF in the germline V gene (reference sequence). As DNA, the CDR3 is TGTGCCACCAGCAGAGACCCCAATAGACCCCAGCATTTT. It yields the protein CATSRDPNRPQHF.

V gene TRBV19 combines with J gene TRBJ1-2, with TRBD1 matching 8 bases. The germline CDR1 and CDR2 sequences are LNHDA and SQIVND (reference sequence). V was clipped by 5 bases and J by 3 bases; unmatched bases: 5. The CDR3 totals 14 residues. CDR3 sequence reads: CASSLTGVDYGYTF. For the CDR3, the DNA is TGTGCCAGTAGTCTGACAGGGGTAGACTATGGCTACACCTTC.